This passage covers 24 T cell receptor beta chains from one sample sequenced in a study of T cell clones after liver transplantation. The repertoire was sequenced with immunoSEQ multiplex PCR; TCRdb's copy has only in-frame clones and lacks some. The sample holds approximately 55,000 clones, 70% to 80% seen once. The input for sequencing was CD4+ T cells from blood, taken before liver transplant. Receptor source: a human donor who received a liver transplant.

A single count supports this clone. The CDR3 nucleotides are TGCGCCAGCAGCTTGGTTCAGGGTAGCACAGATACGCAGTATTTT. Encoded protein: CASSLVQGSTDTQYF. This chain joins TRBV5-1 and TRBJ2-3, with D possibly TRBD1 on 5 matching bases. The CDR3 is made up of 15 amino acids. The germline V gene has CDR1 SGHRS and CDR2 YFSETQ. Trimming shortened V by 0 bases and J by 0 bases, and 8 bases separated the two germline ends.

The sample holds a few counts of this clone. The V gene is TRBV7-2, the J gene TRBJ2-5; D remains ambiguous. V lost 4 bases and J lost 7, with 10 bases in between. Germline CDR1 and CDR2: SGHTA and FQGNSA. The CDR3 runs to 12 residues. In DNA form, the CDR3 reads TGTGCCAGCAGCTCTGTTTCTTGGACCCAGTACTTC. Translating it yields CASSSVSWTQYF.

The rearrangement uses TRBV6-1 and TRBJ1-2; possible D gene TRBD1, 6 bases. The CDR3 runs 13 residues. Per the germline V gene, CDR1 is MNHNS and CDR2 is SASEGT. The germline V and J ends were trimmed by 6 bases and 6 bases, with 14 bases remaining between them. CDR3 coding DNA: TGTGCCAGCAGGGACAGTGGGACGAATGGCTACACCTTC. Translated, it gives CASRDSGTNGYTF.

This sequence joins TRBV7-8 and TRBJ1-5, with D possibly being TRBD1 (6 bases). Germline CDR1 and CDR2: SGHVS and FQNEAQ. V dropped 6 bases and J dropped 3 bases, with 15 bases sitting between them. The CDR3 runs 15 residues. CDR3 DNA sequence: TGTGCCAGCAGTTCCACAGGGACGGTCAATCAGCCCCAGCATTTT. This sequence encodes CASSSTGTVNQPQHF.

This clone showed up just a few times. CDR3 in DNA: TGCGCCAGCAGCCAAGGGCCGGGACAGGGACCCGGAAACACCATATATTTT. It yields the protein CASSQGPGQGPGNTIYF. The V and J genes are TRBV4-1 and TRBJ1-3, with 9 bases aligning to TRBD1. Germline V gene data show CDR1 as MGHRA and CDR2 as YSYEKL. The V and J ends lost 1 base and 4 bases, in that order; junction bases with no gene match: 8. CDR3 size: 17 residues.

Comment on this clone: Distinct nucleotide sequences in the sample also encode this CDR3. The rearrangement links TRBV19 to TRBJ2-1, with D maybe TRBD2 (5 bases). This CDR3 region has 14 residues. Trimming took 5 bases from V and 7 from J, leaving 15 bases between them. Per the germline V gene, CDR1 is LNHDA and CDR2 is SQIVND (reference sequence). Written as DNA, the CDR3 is TGTGCCAGTAGTCCAAGAGGACTCGGGAATGAGCAGTTCTTC. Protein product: CASSPRGLGNEQFF.

DNA for the CDR3: TGTGCCAGCAGCTTAGCTATGGGGGGCCAAGAGACCCAGTACTTC. Translation: CASSLAMGGQETQYF. The chain recombines TRBV7-9 with TRBJ2-5, with TRBD2 as a possible D gene (6 bases). Germline CDR1 is SEHNR and CDR2 is FQNEAQ (reference sequence). The CDR3 spans 15 residues. The V gene lost 0 bases and the J gene lost 1 base, with 9 bases spanning the gap.

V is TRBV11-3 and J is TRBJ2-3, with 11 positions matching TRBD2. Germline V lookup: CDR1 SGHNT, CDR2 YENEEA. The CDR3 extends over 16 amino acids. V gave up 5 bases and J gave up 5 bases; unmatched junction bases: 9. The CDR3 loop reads CASSPGTSGNIDTQYF. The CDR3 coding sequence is TGTGCCAGCAGCCCCGGGACTAGCGGAAATATAGATACGCAGTATTTT.

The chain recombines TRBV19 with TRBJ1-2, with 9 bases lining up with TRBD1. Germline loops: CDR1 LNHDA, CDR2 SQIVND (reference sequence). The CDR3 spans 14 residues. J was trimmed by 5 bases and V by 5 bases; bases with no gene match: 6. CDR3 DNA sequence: TGTGCCAGTAGTCTACAGGGGGCAAAGTATGGCTACACCTTC. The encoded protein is CASSLQGAKYGYTF.

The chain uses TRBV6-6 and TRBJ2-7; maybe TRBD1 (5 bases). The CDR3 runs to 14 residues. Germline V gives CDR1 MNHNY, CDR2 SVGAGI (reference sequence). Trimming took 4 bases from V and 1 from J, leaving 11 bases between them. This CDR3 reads CASSSQVPSYEQYF. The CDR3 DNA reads TGTGCCAGCAGTTCACAGGTCCCTTCCTACGAGCAGTACTTC.

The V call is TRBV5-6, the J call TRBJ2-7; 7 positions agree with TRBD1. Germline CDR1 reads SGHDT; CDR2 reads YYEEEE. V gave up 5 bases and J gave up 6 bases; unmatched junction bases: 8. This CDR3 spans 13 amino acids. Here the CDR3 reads CASSLRTGGEQYF. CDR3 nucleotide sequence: TGTGCCAGCAGTTTGAGGACAGGAGGCGAGCAGTACTTC.

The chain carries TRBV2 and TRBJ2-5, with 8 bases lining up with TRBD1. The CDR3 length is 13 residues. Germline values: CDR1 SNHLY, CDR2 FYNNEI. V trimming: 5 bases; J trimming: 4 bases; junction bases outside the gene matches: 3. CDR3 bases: TGTGCCAGCAGTTGGGACAGGCCAGAGACCCAGTACTTC. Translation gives CASSWDRPETQYF. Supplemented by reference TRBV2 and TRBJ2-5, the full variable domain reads EPEVTQTPSHQVTQMGQEVILRCVPISNHLYFYWYRQILGQKVEFLVSFYNNEISEKSEIFDDQFSVERPDGSNFTLKIRSTKLEDSAMYFCASSWDRPETQYFGPGTRLLVL.

As DNA, the CDR3 is TGTGCCAGCAGTTTAACAGGGTTGAATTCACCCCTCCACTTT. Protein product: CASSLTGLNSPLHF. The V call is TRBV28, the J call TRBJ1-6, with TRBD1 as a possible D gene (6 bases). CDR1 and CDR2 from the germline V gene are MDHEN and SYDVKM. V was trimmed by 2 bases and J by 7 bases, leaving 9 bases between them. The CDR3 is 14 amino acids.

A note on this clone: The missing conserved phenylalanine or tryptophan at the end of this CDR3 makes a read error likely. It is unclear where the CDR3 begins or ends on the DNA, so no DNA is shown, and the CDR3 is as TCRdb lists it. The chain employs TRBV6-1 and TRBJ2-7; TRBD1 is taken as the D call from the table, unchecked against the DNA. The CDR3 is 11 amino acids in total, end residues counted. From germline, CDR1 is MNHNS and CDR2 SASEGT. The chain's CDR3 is CASSERGHSVI.

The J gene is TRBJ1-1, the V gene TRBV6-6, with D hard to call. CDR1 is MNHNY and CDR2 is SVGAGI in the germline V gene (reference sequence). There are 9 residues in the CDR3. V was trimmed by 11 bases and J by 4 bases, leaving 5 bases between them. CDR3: CAAGTEAFF. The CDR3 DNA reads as TGTGCCGCCGGCACTGAAGCTTTCTTT.

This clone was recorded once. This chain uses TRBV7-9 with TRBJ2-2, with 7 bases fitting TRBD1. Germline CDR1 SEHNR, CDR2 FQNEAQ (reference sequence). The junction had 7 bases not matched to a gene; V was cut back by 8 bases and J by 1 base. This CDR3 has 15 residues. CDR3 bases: TGTGCCAGCGGCCGGACAGGAGGGAACACCGGGGAGCTGTTTTTT. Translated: CASGRTGGNTGELFF.

CDR3 bases: TGTGCCAGCAGCTTTGGGGGCAGCAATCAGCCCCAGCATTTT. Its translation is CASSFGGSNQPQHF. This sequence joins TRBV5-4 and TRBJ1-5, with TRBD1 as a possible D gene (6 bases). Trimming took 2 bases from V and 1 from J, leaving 7 bases between them. CDR3 length: 14 amino acids. The V gene's germline CDR1 is SGHNT and CDR2 YYREEE (reference sequence).

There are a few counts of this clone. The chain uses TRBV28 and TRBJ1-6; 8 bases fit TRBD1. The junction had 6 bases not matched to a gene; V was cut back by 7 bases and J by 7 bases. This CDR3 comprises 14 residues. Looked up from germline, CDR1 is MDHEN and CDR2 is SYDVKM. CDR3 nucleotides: TGTGCCAGCAACAAGGACAGGGTGAATTCACCCCTCCACTTT. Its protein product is CASNKDRVNSPLHF.

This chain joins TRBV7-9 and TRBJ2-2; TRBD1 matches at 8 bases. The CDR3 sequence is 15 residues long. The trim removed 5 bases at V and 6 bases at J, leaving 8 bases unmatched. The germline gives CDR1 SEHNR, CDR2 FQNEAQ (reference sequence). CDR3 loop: CASSKGTGVSGELFF. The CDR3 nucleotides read TGTGCCAGCAGCAAAGGGACAGGCGTGTCCGGGGAGCTGTTTTTT.

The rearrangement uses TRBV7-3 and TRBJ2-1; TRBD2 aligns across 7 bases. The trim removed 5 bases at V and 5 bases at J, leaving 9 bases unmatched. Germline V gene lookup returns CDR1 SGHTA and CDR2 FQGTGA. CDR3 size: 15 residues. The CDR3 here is CASSLHGGSHNEQFF. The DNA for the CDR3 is TGTGCCAGCAGCCTCCACGGGGGGTCTCACAATGAGCAGTTCTTC.

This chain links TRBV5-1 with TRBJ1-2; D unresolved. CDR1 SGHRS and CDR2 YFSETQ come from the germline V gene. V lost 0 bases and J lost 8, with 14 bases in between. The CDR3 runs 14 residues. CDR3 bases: TGCGCCAGCAGCTTGGAACCGTCGGGAATAGGCTACACCTTC. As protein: CASSLEPSGIGYTF.

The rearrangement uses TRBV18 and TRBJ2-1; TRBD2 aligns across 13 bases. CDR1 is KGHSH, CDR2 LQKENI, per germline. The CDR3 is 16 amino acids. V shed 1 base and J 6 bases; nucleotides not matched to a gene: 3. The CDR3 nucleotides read TGTGCCAGCTCACCACTGACTAGCGGGGGGAGCAATGAGCAGTTCTTC. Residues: CASSPLTSGGSNEQFF.

The CDR3 loop is CASSLQGAANEKLFF. The CDR3 region has the DNA TGTGCCAGCAGCTTACAGGGGGCTGCTAATGAAAAACTGTTTTTT. The chain is built from TRBV5-4 and TRBJ1-4; TRBD1 aligns across 9 bases. This CDR3 has 15 residues. Germline V gene sequence: CDR1 SGHNT, CDR2 YYREEE (reference sequence). V shed 2 bases, J shed 3 bases, and the junction held 2 bases outside the gene matches.

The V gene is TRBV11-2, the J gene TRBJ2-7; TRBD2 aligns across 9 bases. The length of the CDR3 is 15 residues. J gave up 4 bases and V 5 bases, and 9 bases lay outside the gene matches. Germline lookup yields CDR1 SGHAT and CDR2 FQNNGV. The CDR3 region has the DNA TGTGCCAGCAGCCAGCGGCGTCTAGCGGGGTACGAGCAGTACTTC. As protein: CASSQRRLAGYEQYF.